The source of this TCR beta chain is a study of T-cell reconstitution after alpha-beta-depleted transplantation in children (dated by TCRdb to the mid-2010s). Study-level background: The study quantitatively tracked T-cell immune reconstitution after TCRalphabeta/CD19-depleted allogeneic hematopoietic cell transplantation in children using TCR repertoire profiling.

On this clonotype itself: It has no known antigen specificity. Base qualities are not recorded, but no much larger clone differs from it by a single base.

General study outcomes and caveats: The apparently early recovery of alphabetaT-cell counts about two months after transplant reportedly depended on only several hundred rapidly expanded clones that came from non-depleted graft cells. The frequencies of hyperexpanded clones fell over the following months, and after one year, T-cell counts and TCRbeta diversity were mostly attributed to newly produced T cells. In some patients, the high TCRbeta diversity seen at day 60 was put down to recipient T cells and intrathymic progenitors that had survived conditioning.

What this sample's treatment or condition label stands for: allogeneic hematopoietic cell transplantation with graft depleted of TCRalphabeta T cells and CD19 B cells. The children who served as transplant recipients had been given grafts of TCRalphabeta/CD19-depleted allogeneic hematopoietic cells. Germline trimming amounts to 4 bases on V and 5 bases on J, with 8 as the count of junction bases outside the gene matches. From a lookup of the germline V gene, CDR1 and CDR2 are SGHTA and FQGTGA. The CDR3 measures 15 amino acids from cysteine to phenylalanine. Only the CDR3 portion is preserved as DNA: 45 bases, with reading frame beginning at the first base. The method behind the library was PCR. The run used an Illumina HiSeq 2500. To normalize quantification of the TCRbeta repertoire, the TCR libraries were built with molecular barcoding that relied on unique molecular identifiers. TCRdb handled the public reads itself, with Q25 trimming in fastp and clone calling in MiXCR, and kept productive beta chains. CDR3 protein sequences are deduplicated, and each keeps its most common genes and DNA. This sample comprises 250,000 to 400,000 distinct CDR3 sequences, 23% of them detected only once. The ten largest clonotypes hold 10% to 11% of the sample.

Sequencing used PBMCs, mostly from graft donor cells, obtained 180 days after TCRalphabeta/CD19-depleted stem cell transplant. This TCR was sampled from a male patient aged 10-17 years who had a stem cell transplant for acute lymphoblastic leukemia, so the T cells may come from the graft donor. The chain is encoded by TRBV7-3 joined to TRBJ2-5; 9 central nucleotides agree with TRBD2. For the CDR3, the sequence is CASSSRAGGPETQYF. The DNA sequence is given as TGTGCCAGCAGCTCCCGGGCGGGAGGGCCGGAGACCCAGTACTTC.